Each of the 4 T cell receptor beta chains below was sequenced from the same sample in a study of T cell changes during pregnancy in multiple sclerosis. The data were produced by immunoSEQ multiplex PCR, yet TCRdb's version contains in-frame clones alone and is incomplete. The top ten hold roughly 2.5% of the sample, which has fewer than 85,000 clones, 93% seen once. Sequences were derived from peripheral blood, sampled in the second trimester of pregnancy. The receptor set was obtained from a female donor with multiple sclerosis, enrolled in a pregnancy study.

The chain uses TRBV6-1 and TRBJ1-2, with a tentative D call TRBD1 (6 bases). From germline, CDR1 is MNHNS and CDR2 SASEGT. The V gene lost 1 base and the J gene lost 5 bases, with 11 bases spanning the gap. This CDR3 is 14 amino acids long. CDR3 sequence reads: CASSEVWTDYGYTF. The CDR3 DNA sequence: TGTGCCAGCAGTGAAGTTTGGACAGATTATGGCTACACCTTC.

The J gene is TRBJ2-7, the V gene TRBV6-1, with D uncertain. This CDR3 has 14 residues. V lost 6 bases to trimming and J lost 0 bases, with 12 bases between them. Germline CDR1 is MNHNS and CDR2 is SASEGT. CDR3 loop: CASSRPGSSYEQYF. The CDR3 DNA is TGTGCCAGCAGCCGCCCCGGGTCCTCCTACGAGCAGTACTTC.

The V and J genes are TRBV18 and TRBJ1-2; 12 nucleotides align to TRBD1. Trimming took 3 bases from V and 8 from J; bases not matched to a gene: 4. This CDR3 is 14 amino acids long. Per the germline V gene, CDR1 is KGHSH and CDR2 is LQKENI. This CDR3 reads CASSPGQGAEGYTF. CDR3 nucleotide sequence: TGTGCCAGCTCACCGGGACAGGGGGCAGAAGGCTACACCTTC.

V gene TRBV9 combines with J gene TRBJ2-7; no definite D call. Trimming took 0 bases from V and 0 from J, leaving 7 bases between them. Germline CDR1 SGDLS, CDR2 YYNGEE. The CDR3 sequence is 14 residues long. CDR3 residues: CASSVGAGSYEQYF. The CDR3 DNA is TGTGCCAGCAGCGTAGGGGCAGGCTCCTACGAGCAGTACTTC.